What follows are 25 T cell receptor beta chains derived from one specimen sequenced in a study of T cells in Graves' hyperthyroidism and ophthalmopathy. Using RNA transcripts as the source, TCR beta CDR3 regions were amplified. The TCR CDR3 first-round RT-PCR relied on the HTBI primer set. TCRdb used MiXCR to reprocess the multiplex PCR reads, holding one entry per CDR3 protein. The sample carries about 640,000 distinct CDR3 sequences, around 21% recorded once. The sequenced sample was blood. These TCRs come from a man younger than 45 with Graves' ophthalmopathy.

The chain has TRBV5-1 and TRBJ2-1, with D possibly TRBD2 on 5 matching bases. CDR3 length equals 17 residues. V was shortened by 0 bases and J by 2 bases, with 15 bases between the two germline ends. Per the germline V gene, CDR1 is SGHRS and CDR2 is YFSETQ. The CDR3 here is CASSLALQRSPYNEQFF. The CDR3 DNA follows: TGCGCCAGCAGCTTGGCCCTCCAGCGGAGCCCCTACAATGAGCAGTTCTTC.

The rearrangement uses TRBV10-2 and TRBJ2-3, with TRBD2 identical over 10 bases. The CDR3 has 15 residues. The germline V gene has CDR1 WSHSY and CDR2 SAAADI. V gave up 6 bases and J gave up 3 bases; unmatched junction bases: 6. CDR3 nucleotide sequence: TGCGCCAGCAGGGATCTAGCGGGAGCAACAGATACGCAGTATTTT. This sequence encodes CASRDLAGATDTQYF.

Concerning this clonotype itself: At one boundary the junction diverges from the germline segment, which might be a read error. This chain connects TRBV11-2 to TRBJ2-2; tentatively, D is TRBD1 (7 bases). The CDR3 is 15 amino acids. Germline V gives CDR1 SGHAT, CDR2 FQNNGV. Here the CDR3 reads CASREGAWVTGELFF. For the CDR3, the DNA is TGTGCCAGCAGGGAGGGGGCGTGGGTCACCGGAGAGCTGTTTTTT.

As regards this clonotype: A much more abundant neighbour one base away suggests this may be a read error. This chain joins TRBV28 and TRBJ2-7; 13 bases line up with TRBD2. This CDR3 contains 16 residues. Germline V gene lookup returns CDR1 MDHEN and CDR2 SYDVKM. V lost 7 bases to trimming and J lost 4 bases; unmatched junction nucleotides: 10. DNA for the CDR3: TGTGCCAGCATCAGGGGCGGGACTAGCGGGACATACGAGCAGTACTTC. It codes for CASIRGGTSGTYEQYF. Variable domain in full (rest from reference TRBV28 and TRBJ2-7): DVKVTQSSRYLVKRTGEKVFLECVQDMDHENMFWYRQDPGLGLRLIYFSYDVKMKEKGDIPEGYSVSREKKERFSLILESASTNQTSMYLCASIRGGTSGTYEQYFGPGTRLTVT.

This chain links TRBV19 with TRBJ1-5, with D possibly TRBD1 on 5 matching bases. The CDR3 is made up of 13 amino acids. CDR1 is LNHDA and CDR2 is SQIVND in the germline V gene (reference sequence). The V end lost 4 bases, the J end lost 7 bases, and 11 bases lay between the germline ends. CDR3 DNA sequence: TGTGCCAGTAGTACAGGTCCAGGGCAGCCCCAGCATTTT. Its protein product is CASSTGPGQPQHF.

This chain links TRBV6-1 with TRBJ1-4, with D possibly TRBD1 on 6 matching bases. Germline CDR1 reads MNHNS; CDR2 reads SASEGT. The ends were cut back, 7 bases at V and 5 bases at J, with 14 bases in the middle. The CDR3 is 14 amino acids. CDR3 loop: CASTAGGGNEKLFF. The CDR3 nucleotides read TGTGCCAGCACAGCTGGGGGCGGGAATGAAAAACTGTTTTTT.

This clonotype was seen many times. V usage is TRBV5-1 and J usage is TRBJ2-1; maybe TRBD2 (6 bases). Germline V gene sequence: CDR1 SGHRS, CDR2 YFSETQ. V lost 7 bases to trimming and J lost 4 bases, with 15 bases between them. The CDR3 consists of 14 residues. CDR3 loop: CASSDSGLYNEQFF. The CDR3 DNA is TGCGCCAGCTCTGATAGCGGACTTTACAATGAGCAGTTCTTC.

The sample holds a few counts of this clonotype. The chain couples TRBV7-6 to TRBJ2-1; D is perhaps TRBD1 or TRBD2 (6 bases each). The CDR3 has 17 residues. Germline CDR1 reads SGHVS; CDR2 reads FNYEAQ. Trimming removed 5 bases at V and 0 bases at J, with 17 bases between. DNA for the CDR3: TGTGCCAGCAGCCCGGGGGCAGGGTTTGGCTCCTACAATGAGCAGTTCTTC. It yields the protein CASSPGAGFGSYNEQFF.

The chain has TRBV9 and TRBJ1-1; D gene unclear. The CDR3 has 12 residues. V was cut by 3 bases and J by 14 bases, with 17 bases left in between. Germline V gene sequence: CDR1 SGDLS, CDR2 YYNGEE. CDR3 in amino acids: CASSGWSGGPFF. The CDR3 DNA is TGTGCCAGCAGCGGATGGTCAGGAGGGCCGTTCTTT.

This clonotype came up many times. The chain combines TRBV2 with TRBJ2-7; tentative D call: TRBD2 (5 bases). Per germline, CDR1 SNHLY and CDR2 FYNNEI. The CDR3 has 17 residues. Deletions cut 0 bases from V and 0 bases from J, with 15 bases between. The CDR3 coding sequence is TGTGCCAGCAGTGAAGCGCTTGGGCCGGGGAGCTCCTACGAGCAGTACTTC. Protein product: CASSEALGPGSSYEQYF.

Many counts were recorded for this clonotype. The chain carries TRBV11-1 and TRBJ2-5, with unresolved D. The CDR3 is 13 amino acids. The V end lost 3 bases, the J end lost 4 bases, and 9 bases lay between the germline ends. Germline CDR1 is SGHAT and CDR2 is FQDESV (reference sequence). CDR3 amino acids: CASSFTRAETQYF. In DNA, the CDR3 is TGTGCCAGCAGCTTCACGCGCGCAGAGACCCAGTACTTC.

The rearrangement joins TRBV5-4 to TRBJ2-7; D gene uncertain. The CDR3 totals 14 residues. In germline, CDR1 is SGHNT, CDR2 YYREEE (reference sequence). Trimming shortened V by 0 bases and J by 2 bases, and 9 bases separated the two germline ends. DNA of the CDR3: TGTGCCAGCAGCTTGGATAACGGCCCCTACGAGCAGTACTTC. This codes for CASSLDNGPYEQYF.

This rearrangement joins TRBV19 to TRBJ1-5; no reliable D call. V lost 8 bases and J lost 0, with 5 bases in between. The CDR3 has 12 amino acids. The germline gives CDR1 LNHDA, CDR2 SQIVND (reference sequence). Here the CDR3 DNA reads TGTGCCAGTCTCGGTAGCAATCAGCCCCAGCATTTT. Its translation is CASLGSNQPQHF.

This clonotype has only a few counts. In DNA form, the CDR3 reads TGTGCCAGCAGTGAAGATGAGGTCCAGCCCCAGCATTTT. Its translation is CASSEDEVQPQHF. The J gene is TRBJ1-5, the V gene TRBV6-1; D is undetermined. This CDR3 has 13 residues. Between the trimmed V and J ends, which lost 1 base and 7 bases, there was a span of 8 bases. The germline CDR1 and CDR2 sequences are MNHNS and SASEGT.

In this sample, this clonotype turned up many times. The rearrangement uses TRBV12-3 or TRBV12-4 and TRBJ2-5, with 10 bases aligning to TRBD1. The trim removed 8 bases at V and 2 bases at J, leaving 5 bases unmatched. This CDR3 has 14 amino acids. The CDR3 reads CASGLGQGQETQYF. The CDR3 nucleotides read TGTGCCAGCGGCTTGGGACAGGGGCAAGAGACCCAGTACTTC.

This clonotype appeared a few times. CDR3 sequence reads: CASYGRTSSTNEQFF. The CDR3 DNA reads as TGTGCCAGCTATGGTAGGACTAGCAGTACCAATGAGCAGTTCTTC. The rearrangement joins TRBV28 to TRBJ2-1, with 8 bases matching TRBD2. The CDR3 runs to 15 residues. CDR1 is MDHEN and CDR2 is SYDVKM in the germline V gene. V lost 8 bases to trimming and J lost 6 bases; unmatched junction nucleotides: 12.

The chain links TRBV28 to TRBJ2-4, with D maybe TRBD2 (6 bases). Germline V gene sequence: CDR1 MDHEN, CDR2 SYDVKM. Trimming pared 4 bases from V and 0 bases from J, leaving 13 bases between. The CDR3 is 16 amino acids. The CDR3 nucleotides read TGTGCCAGCAGTTCCTACGGGGAGGAAGCCAAAAACATTCAGTACTTC. Residues: CASSSYGEEAKNIQYF.

This clonotype was counted a few times. J is TRBJ2-7 and V is TRBV12-3 or TRBV12-4; D possibly matches TRBD1 or TRBD2 (6 bases each). Trimming cost V 5 bases and J 0 bases, with 11 bases left between them. There are 14 residues in the CDR3. This chain's CDR3 is CASSLRGDSYEQYF. CDR3 nucleotide sequence: TGTGCCAGCAGTCTTAGGGGGGACTCCTACGAGCAGTACTTC.

V gene TRBV14 combines with J gene TRBJ2-7; 9 bases agree with TRBD2. V gave up 4 bases and J gave up 1 base; unmatched junction bases: 8. The length of the CDR3 is 16 residues. Germline-derived CDR1 and CDR2 are SGHDN and FVKESK. CDR3 amino acids: CASSPYNLAGSYEQYF. DNA of the CDR3: TGTGCCAGCAGCCCCTATAACCTAGCGGGGTCCTACGAGCAGTACTTC.

Regarding this clonotype: A single base separates this from a much larger clone, so it may be a read error. V usage is TRBV5-1 and J usage is TRBJ1-2; TRBD1 matches at 11 bases. Trimming took 4 bases from V and 4 from J; bases not matched to a gene: 6. CDR3 length: 15 amino acids. Per germline, CDR1 SGHRS and CDR2 YFSETQ. DNA of the CDR3: TGCGCCAGCAGCCGGGACAGGGGGTCCGGCTATGGCTACACCTTC. This encodes CASSRDRGSGYGYTF.

This clonotype was counted ten times or more. V gene TRBV28 combines with J gene TRBJ2-2; 11 bases agree with TRBD2. After removal of 4 bases from V and 5 bases from J, the junction contained 0 bases not matched to a gene. Germline-derived CDR1 and CDR2 are MDHEN and SYDVKM. CDR3 length: 14 residues. The CDR3 nucleotides are TGTGCCAGCAGTTCTAGCGGGAGGACCGGGGAGCTGTTTTTT. Protein product: CASSSSGRTGELFF.

This clonotype was detected many times. The rearrangement links TRBV7-9 to TRBJ2-7; 12 positions agree with TRBD1. The CDR3 is 13 amino acids. Germline V lookup: CDR1 SEHNR, CDR2 FQNEAQ (reference sequence). Trimming took 11 bases from V and 6 from J; bases not matched to a gene: 8. CDR3 loop: CAVSGTGGSEQYF. The CDR3 DNA follows: TGTGCCGTCTCCGGGACAGGGGGCTCCGAGCAGTACTTC.

In this sample, this clonotype turned up a few times. This chain uses TRBV10-3 with TRBJ1-2; D uncertain. CDR3 length equals 14 residues. V gave up 4 bases and J gave up 0 bases, with 9 bases separating them. The germline gives CDR1 ENHRY, CDR2 SYGVKD. CDR3: CAISVPGTNYGYTF. The CDR3 DNA follows: TGTGCCATCAGTGTTCCGGGAACTAACTATGGCTACACCTTC.

Comment on this clonotype: A much larger clone sits a single nucleotide away, making a read error possible. The V and J genes are TRBV18 and TRBJ2-5, with D maybe TRBD2 (5 bases). CDR3 length: 13 residues. Trimming took off 2 bases at V and 7 bases at J, with 11 bases between the two ends. The germline V gene has CDR1 KGHSH and CDR2 LQKENI. The CDR3 spells CASSPNTGVTQYF. The CDR3 nucleotides read TGTGCCAGCTCACCAAACACCGGGGTGACCCAGTACTTC.

This clonotype was counted only a few times. The CDR3 sequence: CATSRGDGGEETQYF. CDR3 bases: TGTGCCACCAGCAGGGGGGACGGAGGGGAAGAGACCCAGTACTTC. The rearrangement links TRBV15 to TRBJ2-5; weak D call: TRBD2 (6 bases). From germline, CDR1 is LNHNV and CDR2 YYDKDF (reference sequence). The germline V and J ends were trimmed by 3 bases and 3 bases, with 14 bases remaining between them. This CDR3 contains 15 residues.